One and the same sample provided the 5 T cell receptor beta chains below, sequenced in a study of spatial heterogeneity in lung cancer. General study findings and limits: Counts of expanded intratumoral alpha and beta TCRs tracked tumor mutation counts.

No antigens are known for them. Regarding time point: sample taken at primary tumor resection. TCRdb fed the 5' RACE reads into MiXCR, producing one record per CDR3 protein. The sample carries 100,000 or so distinct CDR3 sequences, 4.4% recorded once. The sequenced sample was lung tumor tissue, obtained at surgery. These receptors all come from a male donor with early-stage non-small cell lung cancer.

In this sample, this clonotype turned up a few times. The chain uses TRBV9 and TRBJ2-7; 8 bases match TRBD1. The V gene's germline CDR1 is SGDLS and CDR2 YYNGEE. CDR3 size: 14 residues. J lost 5 bases, V lost 3 bases, and 7 bases had no gene match. The CDR3 sequence: CASSATLQGDEQYF. CDR3 nucleotides: TGTGCCAGCAGCGCTACCCTACAGGGGGACGAGCAGTACTTC.

This clonotype was seen many times. The chain carries TRBV10-3 and TRBJ2-1, with 8 bases that match TRBD2. This CDR3 is built from 11 residues. Trimming removed 3 bases from V and 13 bases from J; junction bases left unmatched: 2. The germline V gene has CDR1 ENHRY and CDR2 SYGVKD. The CDR3 region is CAISEAGVQFF. The CDR3 DNA reads TGTGCCATCAGTGAAGCGGGAGTTCAGTTCTTC.

This clonotype has at least ten counts. The gene calls are TRBV10-3 and TRBJ2-2; perhaps TRBD2 as D (6 bases). This CDR3 region has 16 residues. Germline lookup yields CDR1 ENHRY and CDR2 SYGVKD. Trimming removed 2 bases from V and 1 base from J, with 11 bases in between. The CDR3 here is CAISENRLVNTGELFF. The DNA of the CDR3 is TGTGCCATCAGTGAGAACCGACTAGTGAACACCGGGGAGCTGTTTTTT.

This clonotype was recorded many times. The rearrangement joins TRBV10-3 to TRBJ2-4; possibly TRBD1 or TRBD2 for D (5 bases each). Per the germline V gene, CDR1 is ENHRY and CDR2 is SYGVKD. Trimming cost V 3 bases and J 15 bases, with 12 bases left between them. The CDR3 sequence is 11 residues long. In DNA, the CDR3 is TGTGCCATCAGTGATTACGGGGCCTGGTACTTC. Protein sequence: CAISDYGAWYF.

On this clonotype itself: It may be a read error: a sequence one base away is much more abundant. The chain links TRBV10-2 to TRBJ1-2; 8 bases map to TRBD1. CDR1 and CDR2 (germline): WSHSY, SAAADI. The J segment lost 8 bases and the V segment lost 2 bases, leaving 7 bases of the junction unmatched. The CDR3 spans 14 residues. CDR3 loop: CASSEHQGARGYTF. The CDR3 DNA reads TGCGCCAGCAGTGAGCATCAGGGGGCACGAGGCTACACCTTC.